The rows below give T cell receptor beta chains drawn from one sample of a study of monozygotic twins with inflammatory bowel disease. From the 5' RACE reads, TCRdb lists one entry per CDR3 protein and no DNA. The sample includes 350,000 to 400,000 distinct CDR3 sequences. The sequenced material came from blood. Receptors originate from a human donor with ulcerative colitis or Crohn's disease, or a healthy co-twin of an affected twin (not recorded which). The CDR3 runs from the conserved cysteine through the conserved F or W.

j_gene	v_gene	CDR3aa
TRBJ2-3	TRBV20-1	CSVADRGSTDTQYF
TRBJ2-2	TRBV7-3	CASSFGQRGTGELFF
TRBJ1-2	TRBV12-3/TRBV12-4	CASSVTGYGYTF
TRBJ1-5	TRBV20-1	CSARGYQPQHF
TRBJ2-7	TRBV20-1	CSARDRDRVRYEQYF
TRBJ1-1	TRBV20-1	CSASRDFQGAEAFF
TRBJ2-7	TRBV25-1	CASSEQGASYEQYF
TRBJ2-3	TRBV5-1	CASSLITGLAGSVGHTQYF
TRBJ2-1	TRBV27	CASSFGRAGYNEQFF
TRBJ2-3	TRBV12-3/TRBV12-4	CASSLYDRHTDTQYF
TRBJ2-7	TRBV28	CASSLSGQSYEQYF
TRBJ1-1	TRBV6-2/TRBV6-3	CASSLGGLHLNTEAFF
TRBJ1-5	TRBV12-3/TRBV12-4	CASRGQSNQPQHF
TRBJ2-5	TRBV6-1	CASSEGMLKTQYF
TRBJ2-7	TRBV19	CASRRRDSHSYEQYF
TRBJ2-5	TRBV7-2	CASSPNTGIQETQYF
TRBJ1-2	TRBV7-9	CASSLALQGSYGYTF
TRBJ1-4	TRBV7-9	CASSHNRGSGEKLFF